The 18 T cell receptor beta chains listed next were all sequenced from one sample in a study of cytomegalovirus exposure and HLA in healthy donors. Both 60 Vbeta primers and 13 Jbeta primers went into the PCR. The repertoire was sequenced with immunoSEQ multiplex PCR; TCRdb's copy has only in-frame clones and lacks some. The data show some 140,000 clones, with about three quarters seen just once and approximately 1.3% held by the top ten. The sample consisted of PBMCs. The receptors derive from a male donor in good health and CMV-seropositive.

This clone was detected a few times. This chain links TRBV5-6 with TRBJ1-6, with TRBD1 as a possible D gene (5 bases). This CDR3 is built from 16 residues. Germline V CDR1 and CDR2: SGHDT, YYEEEE. Trimming took 4 bases from V and 9 from J, leaving 20 bases between them. In nucleotides, the CDR3 is TGTGCCAGCAGCCTAGGGGCCGGGCGTTTTGGTTCACCCCTCCACTTT. Its translation is CASSLGAGRFGSPLHF.

J is TRBJ2-2 and V is TRBV9; D unresolved. This CDR3 region has 14 residues. V was pared by 2 bases and J by 2 bases, with 7 bases between. Germline V lookup: CDR1 SGDLS, CDR2 YYNGEE. The CDR3 here is CASSVGTNTGELFF. CDR3 DNA: TGTGCCAGCAGCGTGGGCACAAACACCGGGGAGCTGTTTTTT.

This clone has a single count. The J gene is TRBJ1-3, the V gene TRBV7-2; D is perhaps TRBD1 (6 bases). Trimming took off 5 bases at V and 1 base at J, with 15 bases between the two ends. The V gene's germline CDR1 is SGHTA and CDR2 FQGNSA. The CDR3 covers 16 residues. As DNA, the CDR3 is TGTGCCAGCAGCCCACACGAGGGGGGGTCTGGAAACACCATATATTTT. It is translated as CASSPHEGGSGNTIYF.

This chain connects TRBV5-1 to TRBJ2-2; TRBD1 aligns across 8 bases. J lost 1 base, V lost 1 base, and 3 bases had no gene match. The V gene's germline CDR1 is SGHRS and CDR2 YFSETQ. The length of the CDR3 is 16 residues. CDR3 coding DNA: TGCGCCAGCAGCTTGTGGGGGACAGGGAACACCGGGGAGCTGTTTTTT. This gives the protein CASSLWGTGNTGELFF.

This chain links TRBV28 with TRBJ2-7; weak D call: TRBD2 (6 bases). CDR3 length: 14 amino acids. Germline V gives CDR1 MDHEN, CDR2 SYDVKM. Trimming cost V 6 bases and J 3 bases, with 15 bases left between them. CDR3 in DNA: TGTGCCAGCAGCCGTGGGGGGTCTAACTACGAGCAGTACTTC. It encodes CASSRGGSNYEQYF.

The chain combines TRBV6-5 with TRBJ2-7, with 12 bases lining up with TRBD1. CDR3 length equals 14 residues. The V gene's germline CDR1 is MNHEY and CDR2 SVGAGI. J was trimmed by 4 bases and V by 6 bases; bases with no gene match: 4. The CDR3 here is CASRRGQGAYEQYF. CDR3 nucleotide sequence: TGTGCCAGCAGGAGGGGACAGGGGGCATACGAGCAGTACTTC.

The V call is TRBV7-9, the J call TRBJ2-7; D ambiguous. Germline loops: CDR1 SEHNR, CDR2 FQNEAQ (reference sequence). This CDR3 comprises 12 residues. Trimming left V 5 bases short and J 5 bases short, with 10 bases between. The CDR3 DNA is TGTGCCAGCAGCCTCAACGAGAACGAGCAGTACTTC. Translation: CASSLNENEQYF. The full variable domain, in which reference TRBV7-9 and TRBJ2-7 provide the parts outside the CDR3, is DTGVSQNPRHKITKRGQNVTFRCDPISEHNRLYWYRQTLGQGPEFLTYFQNEAQLEKSRLLSDRFSAERPKGSFSTLEIQRTEQGDSAMYLCASSLNENEQYFGPGTRLTVT.

The chain is built from TRBV5-4 and TRBJ2-7, with 14 bases fitting TRBD2. The V and J ends lost 4 bases and 6 bases, in that order; junction bases with no gene match: 15. Per the germline V gene, CDR1 is SGHNT and CDR2 is YYREEE (reference sequence). There are 18 residues in the CDR3. The CDR3 protein is CASSPGGGLAGGLGEQYF. CDR3 nucleotide sequence: TGTGCCAGCAGCCCCGGGGGCGGACTAGCGGGAGGATTGGGCGAGCAGTACTTC.

This rearrangement joins TRBV4-3 to TRBJ1-2; D unclear. V shed 0 bases and J shed 4 bases, with 15 bases lying between them. In germline, CDR1 is LGHNA, CDR2 YSLEER. The CDR3 runs to 16 residues. The CDR3 reads CASSQEEWFPFYGYTF. The CDR3 DNA follows: TGCGCCAGCAGCCAAGAAGAGTGGTTCCCTTTCTATGGCTACACCTTC.

The chain links TRBV11-2 to TRBJ2-1, with TRBD2 identical over 9 bases. The CDR3 is made up of 17 amino acids. The V and J ends lost 2 bases and 5 bases, in that order; junction bases with no gene match: 10. Per germline, CDR1 SGHAT and CDR2 FQNNGV. The CDR3: CASSLHWLAGRNNEQFF. The CDR3 bases are TGTGCCAGCAGCTTACACTGGCTAGCGGGGCGGAACAATGAGCAGTTCTTC. Complete variable domain (other parts from reference TRBV11-2 and TRBJ2-1): EAGVAQSPRYKIIEKRQSVAFWCNPISGHATLYWYQQILGQGPKLLIQFQNNGVVDDSQLPKDRFSAERLKGVDSTLKIQPAKLEDSAVYLCASSLHWLAGRNNEQFFGPGTRLTVL.

The chain employs TRBV6-5 and TRBJ1-3; no reliable D call. The CDR3 is 14 amino acids. Trimming pared 4 bases from V and 0 bases from J, leaving 7 bases between. Per the germline V gene, CDR1 is MNHEY and CDR2 is SVGAGI. CDR3 loop: CASSSLSSGNTIYF. CDR3 nucleotides: TGTGCCAGCAGTTCACTAAGCTCTGGAAACACCATATATTTT.

This clone was seen a handful of times. This sequence joins TRBV29-1 and TRBJ2-1; TRBD2 matches at 14 bases. The trim removed 4 bases at V and 9 bases at J, leaving 5 bases unmatched. The V gene's germline CDR1 is SQVTM and CDR2 ANQGSEA. This CDR3 contains 14 residues. In DNA form, the CDR3 reads TGCAGCGTTGGGGGACTAGCGGGAGTTCTTGAGCAGTTCTTC. It codes for CSVGGLAGVLEQFF.

The chain links TRBV19 to TRBJ1-1; 9 bases are a match to TRBD1. V dropped 9 bases and J dropped 4; count of bases not matched to a gene: 6. This CDR3 comprises 13 residues. Per germline, CDR1 LNHDA and CDR2 SQIVND (reference sequence). The CDR3 here is CASADRGVTEAFF. CDR3 nucleotide sequence: TGTGCCAGCGCGGACAGGGGAGTCACTGAAGCTTTCTTT.

This clone appeared a few times. The chain recombines TRBV28 with TRBJ2-7, with D possibly TRBD2 on 6 matching bases. The CDR3 is 16 residues long. The germline V gene encodes CDR1 MDHEN and CDR2 SYDVKM. The germline V and J ends were trimmed by 7 bases and 2 bases, with 21 bases remaining between them. CDR3 amino acids: CASTRQWDLIPYEQYF. In DNA, the CDR3 is TGTGCCAGCACCCGACAGTGGGACTTAATTCCCTACGAGCAGTACTTC.

The genes are TRBV7-2 and TRBJ1-2; no reliable D call. The germline V and J ends were trimmed by 2 bases and 1 base, with 20 bases remaining between them. The CDR3 sequence is 18 residues long. Germline values: CDR1 SGHTA, CDR2 FQGNSA. CDR3 amino acids: CASSLMGRTLPLNYGYTF. The CDR3 region has the DNA TGTGCCAGCAGCTTAATGGGCAGAACCCTCCCCCTTAACTATGGCTACACCTTC. The whole variable domain, filled in from reference TRBV7-2 and TRBJ1-2, reads GAGVSQSPSNKVTEKGKDVELRCDPISGHTALYWYRQSLGQGLEFLIYFQGNSAPDKSGLPSDRFSAERTGGSVSTLTIQRTQQEDSAVYLCASSLMGRTLPLNYGYTFGSGTRLTVV.

V is TRBV27 and J is TRBJ2-1; no firm D call. This CDR3 comprises 17 residues. Germline loops: CDR1 MNHEY, CDR2 SMNVEV (reference sequence). V was trimmed by 2 bases and J by 1 base, leaving 15 bases between them. The CDR3 bases are TGTGCCAGCAGTTTAAAGGCCGCCTACGGGTCCTACAATGAGCAGTTCTTC. Its protein product is CASSLKAAYGSYNEQFF.

The CDR3, as DNA: TGTGCCTGGAGTGTACATAGCAATCAGCCCCAGCATTTT. Protein product: CAWSVHSNQPQHF. The gene calls are TRBV30 and TRBJ1-5; D gene uncertain. V lost 0 bases and J 0 bases, leaving 3 bases between the germline ends. In germline, CDR1 is GTSNPN, CDR2 SVGIG (reference sequence). CDR3 size: 13 residues.

The chain links TRBV25-1 to TRBJ2-7, with a possible D match to TRBD2 (6 bases). Germline V gene data show CDR1 as MGHDK and CDR2 as SYGVNS. Trimming removed 4 bases at V and 4 bases at J, with 23 bases between. The CDR3 is 17 residues long. CDR3 bases: TGTGCCAGCAGTGGCTCACCTCGGGACGGGAGTTCGTACGAGCAGTACTTC. It encodes CASSGSPRDGSSYEQYF.